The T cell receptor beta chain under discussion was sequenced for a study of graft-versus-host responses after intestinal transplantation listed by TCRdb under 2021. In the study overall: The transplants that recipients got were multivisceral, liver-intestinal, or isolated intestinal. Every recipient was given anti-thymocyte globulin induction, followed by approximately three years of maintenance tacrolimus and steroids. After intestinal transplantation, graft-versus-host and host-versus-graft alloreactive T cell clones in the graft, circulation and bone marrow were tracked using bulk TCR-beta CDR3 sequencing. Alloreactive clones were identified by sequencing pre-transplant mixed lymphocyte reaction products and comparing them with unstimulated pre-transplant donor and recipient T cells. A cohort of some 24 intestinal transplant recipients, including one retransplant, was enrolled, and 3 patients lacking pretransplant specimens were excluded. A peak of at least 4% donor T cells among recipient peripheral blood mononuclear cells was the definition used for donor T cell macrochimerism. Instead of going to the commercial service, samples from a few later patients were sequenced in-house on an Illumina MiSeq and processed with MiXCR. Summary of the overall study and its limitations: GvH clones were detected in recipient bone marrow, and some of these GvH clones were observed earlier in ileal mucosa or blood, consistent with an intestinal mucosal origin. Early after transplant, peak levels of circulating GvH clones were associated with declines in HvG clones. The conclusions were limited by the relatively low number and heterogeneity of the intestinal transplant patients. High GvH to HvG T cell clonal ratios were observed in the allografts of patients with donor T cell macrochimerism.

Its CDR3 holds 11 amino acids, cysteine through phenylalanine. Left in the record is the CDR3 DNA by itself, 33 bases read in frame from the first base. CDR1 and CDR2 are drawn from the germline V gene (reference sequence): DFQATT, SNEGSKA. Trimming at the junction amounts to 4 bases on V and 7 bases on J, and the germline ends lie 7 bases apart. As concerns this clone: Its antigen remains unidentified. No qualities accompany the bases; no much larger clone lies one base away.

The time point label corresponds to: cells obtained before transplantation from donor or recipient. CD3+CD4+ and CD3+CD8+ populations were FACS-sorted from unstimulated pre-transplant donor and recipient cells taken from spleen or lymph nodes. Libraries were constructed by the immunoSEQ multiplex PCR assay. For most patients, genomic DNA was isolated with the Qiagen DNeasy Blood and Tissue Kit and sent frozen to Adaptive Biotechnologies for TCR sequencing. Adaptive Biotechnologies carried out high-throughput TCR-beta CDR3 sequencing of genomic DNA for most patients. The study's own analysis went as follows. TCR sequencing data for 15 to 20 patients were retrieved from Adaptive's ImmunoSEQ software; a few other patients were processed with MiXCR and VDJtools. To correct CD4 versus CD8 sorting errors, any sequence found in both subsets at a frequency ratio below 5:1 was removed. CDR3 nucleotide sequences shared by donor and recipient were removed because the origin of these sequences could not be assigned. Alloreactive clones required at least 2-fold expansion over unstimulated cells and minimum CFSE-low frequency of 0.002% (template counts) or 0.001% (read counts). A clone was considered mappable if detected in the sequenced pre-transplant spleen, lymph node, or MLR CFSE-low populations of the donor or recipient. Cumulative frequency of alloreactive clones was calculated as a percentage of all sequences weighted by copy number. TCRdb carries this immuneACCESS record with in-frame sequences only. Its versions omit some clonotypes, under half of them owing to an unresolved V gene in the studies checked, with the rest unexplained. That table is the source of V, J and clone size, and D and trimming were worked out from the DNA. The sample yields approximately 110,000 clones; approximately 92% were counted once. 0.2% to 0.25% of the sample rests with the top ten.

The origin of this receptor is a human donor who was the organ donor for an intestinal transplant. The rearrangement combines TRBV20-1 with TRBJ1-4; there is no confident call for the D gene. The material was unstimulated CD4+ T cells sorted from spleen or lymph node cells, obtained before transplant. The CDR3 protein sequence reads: CSAIGIEKLFF. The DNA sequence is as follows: TGCAGTGCTATAGGCATTGAAAAACTGTTTTTT.